This is a list of T cell receptor beta chains from one sample in a study of shared clonotypes between healthy human individuals. Only in-frame clones appear in the TCRdb table, and some are missing; sequencing was by immunoSEQ multiplex PCR. The sample lists over 2 million clones, around 96% occurring once. The sample was naive CD8+ T cells sorted from blood. The origin of the receptors is a young man in good health. CDR3s include the opening cysteine and the closing phenylalanine or tryptophan. The D gene is left open where the match is weak. For some rows the clone size is stated as once, few or many, or as a class when expanded; others skip it.

J gene	clone size	V gene	D gene	CDR3 protein	CDR3 DNA
TRBJ2-7	.	TRBV7-6	.	CASSRDTAYEQYF	TGTGCCAGCAGCCGGGACACAGCCTACGAGCAGTACTTC
TRBJ1-2	.	TRBV21-1	.	CASRAGKDGCNYGYTF	TGTGCCAGCAGGGCAGGGAAGGACGGTTGTAACTATGGCTACACCTTC
TRBJ1-4	once	TRBV6-6	.	CASSDPEGGDEKLFF	TGTGCCAGCAGTGACCCGGAGGGGGGCGATGAAAAACTGTTTTTT
TRBJ2-1	.	TRBV28	.	CASSLTPGQGYNEQFF	TGTGCCAGCAGTTTAACTCCGGGACAAGGATACAATGAGCAGTTCTTC
TRBJ2-7	.	TRBV9	.	CASSVTDSYEQYF	TGTGCCAGCAGCGTAACCGACTCCTACGAGCAGTACTTC
TRBJ2-7	.	TRBV7-6	.	CASSQSETGYEQYF	TGTGCCAGCAGCCAGTCTGAGACCGGGTACGAGCAGTACTTC
TRBJ2-4	.	TRBV4-1	.	CASSQEGARAAIQYF	TGCGCCAGCAGCCAAGAAGGGGCCAGGGCAGCCATTCAGTACTTC
TRBJ2-2	.	TRBV11-2	.	CASSLDPGDVGELFF	TGTGCCAGCAGCTTAGATCCCGGGGATGTCGGGGAGCTGTTTTTT
TRBJ1-1	.	TRBV27	TRBD1	CATTGTGGNTEAFF	TGTGCCACTACGGGGACAGGAGGGAACACTGAAGCTTTCTTT
TRBJ1-2	.	TRBV9	TRBD1	CASSVGTGGLMDYGYTF	TGTGCCAGCAGCGTTGGGACAGGGGGCCTTATGGACTATGGCTACACCTTC
TRBJ1-2	.	TRBV27	.	CASSAGARILGGYGYTF	TGTGCCAGCAGTGCAGGGGCACGGATCCTCGGGGGCTATGGCTACACCTTC
TRBJ1-4	.	TRBV7-3	.	CASSHPRTAVNEKLFF	TGTGCCAGCAGTCATCCTCGGACAGCAGTTAATGAAAAACTGTTTTTT
TRBJ2-7	.	TRBV7-3	.	CASSFGPSYEQYF	TGTGCCAGCAGCTTTGGTCCCTCCTACGAGCAGTACTTC
TRBJ1-1	.	TRBV6-5	TRBD1	CASSYKDRVTEAFF	TGTGCCAGCAGTTACAAGGACAGGGTGACTGAAGCTTTCTTT
TRBJ2-7	.	TRBV27	.	CASSSQAPYEQYF	TGTGCCAGCAGTTCACAGGCTCCCTACGAGCAGTACTTC
TRBJ2-6	.	TRBV29-1	.	CSVEEGAGANVLTF	TGCAGCGTTGAAGAAGGGGCCGGGGCCAACGTCCTGACTTTC
TRBJ2-5	.	TRBV6-1	TRBD1	CASGQGETQYF	TGTGCCAGCGGACAGGGGGAGACCCAGTACTTC
TRBJ1-1	once	TRBV6-5	TRBD1	CASRPLQGLNTEAFF	TGTGCCAGCAGGCCCTTACAGGGGCTGAACACTGAAGCTTTCTTT
TRBJ2-5	.	TRBV14	.	CASSQEGETQYF	TGTGCCAGCAGCCAAGAAGGAGAGACCCAGTACTTC
TRBJ2-2	.	TRBV7-9	.	CASSLVGGEWTGELFF	TGTGCCAGCAGCTTAGTCGGGGGAGAGTGGACCGGGGAGCTGTTTTTT
TRBJ2-5	once	TRBV7-6	.	CASSLDPGEQETQYF	TGTGCCAGCAGCTTAGACCCAGGGGAGCAAGAGACCCAGTACTTC
TRBJ2-7	.	TRBV4-1	.	CASSRAVGLEQYF	TGCGCCAGCAGCCGCGCGGTGGGGCTCGAGCAGTACTTC
TRBJ1-1	.	TRBV27	TRBD1	CASSSQTGSTEAFF	TGTGCCAGCAGTTCCCAGACAGGGAGCACTGAAGCTTTCTTT
TRBJ2-7	.	TRBV27	TRBD1	CASFPTWTGGYEQYF	TGTGCCAGCTTCCCTACATGGACAGGGGGCTACGAGCAGTACTTC
TRBJ2-3	.	TRBV28	.	CASSTFEGSGDTQYF	TGTGCCAGCAGTACGTTTGAGGGCTCGGGGGATACGCAGTATTTT
TRBJ2-7	once	TRBV27	TRBD1	CASSLIVGTGSYEQYF	TGTGCCAGCAGTTTGATTGTCGGGACAGGGTCCTACGAGCAGTACTTC
TRBJ1-1	.	TRBV5-1	TRBD1	CASSLTGGPTEAFF	TGCGCCAGCAGCTTGACAGGGGGACCCACTGAAGCTTTCTTT
TRBJ2-3	.	TRBV27	.	CASSSGTPPYTDTQYF	TGTGCCAGCAGTTCGGGGACACCTCCCTACACAGATACGCAGTATTTT
TRBJ2-5	.	TRBV6-5	.	CASSSGGLGTQYF	TGTGCCAGCAGTTCTGGCGGCCTGGGGACCCAGTACTTC
TRBJ2-5	once	TRBV4-1	.	CASSQGGGAGETQYF	TGCGCCAGCAGCCAAGGAGGGGGGGCAGGAGAGACCCAGTACTTC
TRBJ1-1	.	TRBV29-1	TRBD1	CSVEVALGQALNTEAFF	TGCAGCGTTGAAGTTGCATTGGGACAGGCCTTGAACACTGAAGCTTTCTTT
TRBJ2-1	.	TRBV6-6	.	CASSYSGPVYNEQFF	TGTGCCAGCAGTTACTCTGGCCCCGTCTACAATGAGCAGTTCTTC
TRBJ1-1	.	TRBV4-3	.	CASSQELGGTEAFF	TGCGCCAGCAGCCAAGAATTGGGAGGAACTGAAGCTTTCTTT
TRBJ2-2	.	TRBV2	.	CASSLSTGPGELFF	TGTGCCAGCAGTTTATCGACAGGTCCCGGGGAGCTGTTTTTT
TRBJ2-1	.	TRBV27	TRBD1	CASGLGQRNEQFF	TGTGCCAGCGGTTTGGGACAGCGGAATGAGCAGTTCTTC
TRBJ2-1	.	TRBV25-1	.	CASSAVGGSYNEQFF	TGTGCCAGCAGTGCCGTAGGGGGGTCCTACAATGAGCAGTTCTTC
TRBJ1-2	.	TRBV2	TRBD1	CASSYGTAYGYTF	TGTGCCAGCAGTTATGGGACAGCCTATGGCTACACCTTC
TRBJ2-7	.	TRBV7-7	.	CASSLAWEHEQYF	TGTGCTAGCAGCTTAGCGTGGGAGCACGAGCAGTACTTC
TRBJ1-2	.	TRBV2	.	CASSEAPPYYGYTF	TGTGCCAGCAGTGAAGCGCCCCCCTACTATGGCTACACCTTC
TRBJ1-6	.	TRBV28	.	CASSSETALPPLHF	TGTGCCAGCAGTTCGGAGACCGCGCTGCCACCCCTCCACTTT
TRBJ2-7	.	TRBV27	.	CASSLAATYEQYF	TGTGCCAGCAGTTTAGCAGCCACCTACGAGCAGTACTTC
TRBJ2-3	.	TRBV2	.	CASTEEAHRDTQYF	TGTGCCAGCACCGAGGAGGCCCATCGGGATACGCAGTATTTT
TRBJ2-7	once	TRBV9	TRBD2	CASSPLLAGAYEQYF	TGTGCCAGCAGCCCACTACTAGCGGGAGCCTACGAGCAGTACTTC
TRBJ2-1	.	TRBV7-9	TRBD2	CASSPGLAGGPGDEQFF	TGTGCCAGCAGCCCCGGACTAGCGGGAGGGCCTGGGGATGAGCAGTTCTTC
TRBJ2-7	.	TRBV27	.	CASSLRQDGGEQYF	TGTGCCAGCAGTTTACGACAGGACGGGGGCGAGCAGTACTTC
TRBJ2-5	.	TRBV25-1	.	CASSPSSQETQYF	TGTGCCAGCAGTCCCAGCTCCCAAGAGACCCAGTACTTC
TRBJ2-7	.	TRBV4-1	TRBD2	CASAWGSGQDEQYF	TGCGCCAGCGCCTGGGGTAGCGGGCAAGACGAGCAGTACTTC
TRBJ2-7	.	TRBV11-2	.	CASSLARTRSYEQYF	TGTGCCAGCAGCTTAGCCCGGACACGCTCCTACGAGCAGTACTTC
TRBJ2-5	.	TRBV10-3	TRBD2	CAISEWGLAVIQETQYF	TGTGCCATCAGTGAGTGGGGACTAGCGGTGATCCAAGAGACCCAGTACTTC
TRBJ2-3	.	TRBV6-1	TRBD2	CASSELAGGPLSTDTQYF	TGTGCCAGCAGTGAACTAGCGGGGGGCCCACTATCCACAGATACGCAGTATTTT
TRBJ2-3	.	TRBV7-2	TRBD2	CASSLWTSGRPDTQYF	TGTGCCAGCAGCTTATGGACTAGCGGGAGACCAGATACGCAGTATTTT
TRBJ1-2	.	TRBV15	.	CATSTLGDGRAHYGYTF	TGTGCCACCAGCACCCTGGGGGACGGCAGGGCACACTATGGCTACACCTTC
TRBJ2-7	.	TRBV4-1	TRBD2	CASSQESGLAGRYEQYF	TGCGCCAGCAGCCAAGAGTCAGGACTAGCGGGGAGGTACGAGCAGTACTTC
TRBJ2-2	.	TRBV27	TRBD1	CASSRQGVTGELFF	TGTGCCAGCAGTCGACAGGGGGTGACCGGGGAGCTGTTTTTT
TRBJ2-7	.	TRBV10-3	.	CAISRGLEGTHEQYF	TGTGCCATCAGCCGAGGACTGGAGGGGACCCACGAGCAGTACTTC
TRBJ2-3	.	TRBV28	TRBD2	CASSSQGTGTSVGGDTQYF	TGTGCCAGCAGTTCCCAGGGTACGGGGACTAGCGTAGGGGGAGATACGCAGTATTTT
TRBJ2-3	once	TRBV13	.	CASCGTDTQYF	TGTGCCAGCTGTGGGACAGATACGCAGTATTTT
TRBJ2-5	.	TRBV30	.	CAWSVPPQEAQYF	TGTGCCTGGAGTGTACCCCCACAAGAGGCCCAGTACTTC
TRBJ2-7	.	TRBV6-6	.	CASSAGTEQYF	TGTGCCAGCAGTGCCGGGACCGAGCAGTACTTC
TRBJ1-4	once	TRBV30	.	CAWSEAGPGNEKLFF	TGTGCCTGGAGTGAGGCCGGCCCCGGGAATGAAAAACTGTTTTTT